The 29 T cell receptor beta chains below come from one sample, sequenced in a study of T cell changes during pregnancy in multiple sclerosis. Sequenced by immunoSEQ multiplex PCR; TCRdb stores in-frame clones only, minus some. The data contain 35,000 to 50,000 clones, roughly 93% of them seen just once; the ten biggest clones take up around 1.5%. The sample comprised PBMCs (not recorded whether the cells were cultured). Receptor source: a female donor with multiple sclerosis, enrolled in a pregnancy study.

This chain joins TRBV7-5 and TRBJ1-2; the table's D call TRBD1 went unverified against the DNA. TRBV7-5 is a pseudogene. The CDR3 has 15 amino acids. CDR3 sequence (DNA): TGTGTCAGAAGCTTATTAAGTCGGACAGACTATGGCTACACCTTC. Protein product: CVRSLLSRTDYGYTF.

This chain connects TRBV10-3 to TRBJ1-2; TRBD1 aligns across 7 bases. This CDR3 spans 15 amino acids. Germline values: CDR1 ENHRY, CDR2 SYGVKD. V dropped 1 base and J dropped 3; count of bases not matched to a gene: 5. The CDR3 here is CAISEFAGQDYGYTF. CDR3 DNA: TGTGCCATCAGTGAGTTTGCTGGACAGGACTATGGCTACACCTTC.

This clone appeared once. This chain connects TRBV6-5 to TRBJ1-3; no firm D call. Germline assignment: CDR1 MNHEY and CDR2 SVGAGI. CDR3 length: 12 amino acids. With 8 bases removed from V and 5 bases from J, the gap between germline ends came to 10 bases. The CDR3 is CASHGRRNTIYF. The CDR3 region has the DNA TGTGCCAGCCACGGAAGGAGAAACACCATATATTTT.

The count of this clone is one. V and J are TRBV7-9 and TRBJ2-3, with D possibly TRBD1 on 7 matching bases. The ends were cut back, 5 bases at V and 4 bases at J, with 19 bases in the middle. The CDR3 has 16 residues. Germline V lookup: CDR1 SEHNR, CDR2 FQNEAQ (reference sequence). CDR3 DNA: TGTGCCAGCAGCCCAGGGGGACTCCCGGCGGCAGATACGCAGTATTTT. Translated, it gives CASSPGGLPAADTQYF.

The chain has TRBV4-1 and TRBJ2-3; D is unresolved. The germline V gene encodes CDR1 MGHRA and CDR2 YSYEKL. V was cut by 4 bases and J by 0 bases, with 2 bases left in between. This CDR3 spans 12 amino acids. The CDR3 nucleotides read TGCGCCAGCAGCCTTAGCACAGATACGCAGTATTTT. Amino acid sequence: CASSLSTDTQYF.

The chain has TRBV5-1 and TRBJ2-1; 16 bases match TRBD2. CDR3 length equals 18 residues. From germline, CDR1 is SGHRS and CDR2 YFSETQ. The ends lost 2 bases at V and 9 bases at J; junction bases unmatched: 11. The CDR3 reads CASSLITGTSGRDTEQFF. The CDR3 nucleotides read TGCGCCAGCAGCTTAATCACCGGGACTAGCGGGAGGGACACTGAGCAGTTCTTC.

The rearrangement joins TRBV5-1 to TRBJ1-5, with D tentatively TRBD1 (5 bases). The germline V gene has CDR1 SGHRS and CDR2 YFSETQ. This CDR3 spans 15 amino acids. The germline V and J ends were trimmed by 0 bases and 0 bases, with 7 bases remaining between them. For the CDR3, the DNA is TGCGCCAGCAGCTTGGAAGGGGTTAGCAATCAGCCCCAGCATTTT. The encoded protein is CASSLEGVSNQPQHF.

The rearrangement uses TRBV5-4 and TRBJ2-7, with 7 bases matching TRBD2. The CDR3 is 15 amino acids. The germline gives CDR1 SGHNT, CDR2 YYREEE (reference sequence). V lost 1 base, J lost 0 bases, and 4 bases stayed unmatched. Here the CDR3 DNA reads TGTGCCAGCAGCTTGCGGCGGGAGTTCTCCTACGAGCAGTACTTC. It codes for CASSLRREFSYEQYF.

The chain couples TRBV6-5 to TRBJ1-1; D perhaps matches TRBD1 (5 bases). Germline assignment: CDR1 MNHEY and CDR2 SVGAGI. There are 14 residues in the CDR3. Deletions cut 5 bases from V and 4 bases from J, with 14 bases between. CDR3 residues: CASSNRGGPTEAFF. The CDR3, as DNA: TGTGCCAGCAGTAATCGCGGGGGACCCACTGAAGCTTTCTTT.

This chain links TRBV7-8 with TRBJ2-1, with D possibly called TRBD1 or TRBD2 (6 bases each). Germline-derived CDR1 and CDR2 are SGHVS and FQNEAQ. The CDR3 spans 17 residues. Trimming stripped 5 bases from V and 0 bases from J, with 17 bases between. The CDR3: CASSPMGGQSSYNEQFF. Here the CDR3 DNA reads TGTGCCAGCAGCCCCATGGGGGGCCAGAGCTCCTACAATGAGCAGTTCTTC. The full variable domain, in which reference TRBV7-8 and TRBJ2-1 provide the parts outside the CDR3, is GAGVSQSPRYKVAKRGQDVALRCDPISGHVSLFWYQQALGQGPEFLTYFQNEAQLDKSGLPSDRFFAERPEGSVSTLKIQRTQQEDSAVYLCASSPMGGQSSYNEQFFGPGTRLTVL.

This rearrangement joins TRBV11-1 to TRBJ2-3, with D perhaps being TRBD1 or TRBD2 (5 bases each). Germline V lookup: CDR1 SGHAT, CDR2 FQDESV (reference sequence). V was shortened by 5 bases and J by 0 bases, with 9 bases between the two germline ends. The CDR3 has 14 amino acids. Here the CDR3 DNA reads TGTGCCAGCAGCACCTGGGACAGCACAGATACGCAGTATTTT. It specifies CASSTWDSTDTQYF.

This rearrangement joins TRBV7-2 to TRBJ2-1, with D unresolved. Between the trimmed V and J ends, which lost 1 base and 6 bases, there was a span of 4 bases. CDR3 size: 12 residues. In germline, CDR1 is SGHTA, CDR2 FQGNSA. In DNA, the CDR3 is TGTGCCAGCAGCTTAGGGCTCAATGAGCAGTTCTTC. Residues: CASSLGLNEQFF.

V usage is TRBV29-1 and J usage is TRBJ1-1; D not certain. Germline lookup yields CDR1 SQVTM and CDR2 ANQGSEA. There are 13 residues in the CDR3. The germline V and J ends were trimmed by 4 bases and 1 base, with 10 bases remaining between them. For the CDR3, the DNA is TGCAGCGTTGCTGTGGCCAAGAACACTGAAGCTTTCTTT. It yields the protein CSVAVAKNTEAFF.

As DNA, the CDR3 is TGTGCCAGCAGTTTCAGGGGGCTTGATGAAGCTTTCTTT. The encoded protein is CASSFRGLDEAFF. This chain joins TRBV27 and TRBJ1-1; 8 bases agree with TRBD1. The germline V gene encodes CDR1 MNHEY and CDR2 SMNVEV (reference sequence). This CDR3 comprises 13 residues. Losses at the gene ends were 3 bases for V and 7 bases for J; bases not matched to a gene: 4.

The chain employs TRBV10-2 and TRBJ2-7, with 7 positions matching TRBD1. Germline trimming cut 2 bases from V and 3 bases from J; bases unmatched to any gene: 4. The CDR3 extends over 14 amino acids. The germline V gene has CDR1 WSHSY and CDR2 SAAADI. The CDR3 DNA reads TGCGCCAGCAGTGAGGACAGGGCGAGCTACGAGCAGTACTTC. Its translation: CASSEDRASYEQYF.

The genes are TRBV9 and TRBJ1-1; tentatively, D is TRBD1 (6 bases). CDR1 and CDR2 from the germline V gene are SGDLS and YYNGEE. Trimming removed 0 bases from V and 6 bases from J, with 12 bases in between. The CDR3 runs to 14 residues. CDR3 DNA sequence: TGTGCCAGCAGCGTAGATGGGGGCGAAGCTGAAGCTTTCTTT. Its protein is CASSVDGGEAEAFF.

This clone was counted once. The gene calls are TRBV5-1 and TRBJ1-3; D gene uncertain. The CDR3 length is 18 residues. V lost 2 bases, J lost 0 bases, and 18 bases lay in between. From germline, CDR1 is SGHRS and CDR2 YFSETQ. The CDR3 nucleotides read TGCGCCAGCAGCTTACTATCCCCCTCCGGAGGCTCTGGAAACACCATATATTTT. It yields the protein CASSLLSPSGGSGNTIYF.

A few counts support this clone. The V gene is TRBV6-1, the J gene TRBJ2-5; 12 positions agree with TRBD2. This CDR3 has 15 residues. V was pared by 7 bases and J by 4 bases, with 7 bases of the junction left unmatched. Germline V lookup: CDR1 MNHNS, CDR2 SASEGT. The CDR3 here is CASTRLAGEGETQYF. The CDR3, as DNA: TGTGCCAGCACGAGACTAGCGGGAGAGGGAGAGACCCAGTACTTC.

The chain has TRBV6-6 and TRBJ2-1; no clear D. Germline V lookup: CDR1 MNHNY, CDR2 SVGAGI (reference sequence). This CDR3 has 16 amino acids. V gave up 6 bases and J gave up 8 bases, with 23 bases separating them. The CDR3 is CASRPLGRNSGDEQFF. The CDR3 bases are TGTGCCAGCAGACCCCTCGGACGGAATAGTGGGGATGAGCAGTTCTTC.

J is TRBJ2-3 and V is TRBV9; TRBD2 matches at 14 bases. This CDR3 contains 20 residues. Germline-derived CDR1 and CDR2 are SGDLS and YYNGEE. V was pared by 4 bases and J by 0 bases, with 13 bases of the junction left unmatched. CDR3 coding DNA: TGTGCCAGCAGCACTCCGGGACTAGCGGGAGTGGGTAGTAGCACAGATACGCAGTATTTT. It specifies CASSTPGLAGVGSSTDTQYF.

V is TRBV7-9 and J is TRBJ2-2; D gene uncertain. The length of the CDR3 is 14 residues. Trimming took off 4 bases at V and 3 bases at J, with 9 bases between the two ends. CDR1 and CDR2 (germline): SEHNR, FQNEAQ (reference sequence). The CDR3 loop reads CASSSPPHTGELFF. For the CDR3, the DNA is TGTGCCAGCAGCTCACCCCCTCACACCGGGGAGCTGTTTTTT.

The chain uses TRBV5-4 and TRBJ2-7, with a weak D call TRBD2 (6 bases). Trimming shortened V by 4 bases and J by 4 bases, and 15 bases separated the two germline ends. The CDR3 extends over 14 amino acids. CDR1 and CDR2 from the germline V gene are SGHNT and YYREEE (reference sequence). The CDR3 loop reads CASSPISGSYEQYF. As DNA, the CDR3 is TGTGCCAGCAGCCCTATTAGCGGTTCTTACGAGCAGTACTTC.

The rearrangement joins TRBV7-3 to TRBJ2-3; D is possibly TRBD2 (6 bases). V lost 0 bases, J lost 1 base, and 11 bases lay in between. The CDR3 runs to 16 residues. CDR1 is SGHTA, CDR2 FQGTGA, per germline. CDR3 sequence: CASSLTWAGRTDTQYF. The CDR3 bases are TGTGCCAGCAGCTTAACGTGGGCGGGACGCACAGATACGCAGTATTTT.

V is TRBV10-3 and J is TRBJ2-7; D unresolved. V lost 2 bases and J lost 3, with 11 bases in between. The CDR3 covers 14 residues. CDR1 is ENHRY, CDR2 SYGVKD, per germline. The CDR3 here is CAISELAGNYEQYF. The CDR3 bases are TGTGCCATCAGTGAGCTGGCTGGGAACTACGAGCAGTACTTC.

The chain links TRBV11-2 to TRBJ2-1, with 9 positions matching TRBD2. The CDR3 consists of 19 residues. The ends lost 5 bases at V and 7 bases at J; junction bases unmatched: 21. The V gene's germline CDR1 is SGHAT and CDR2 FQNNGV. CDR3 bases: TGTGCCAGCAGCCGGACTAGCGTCCTTCCGTCGGCGAATCTTAATGAGCAGTTCTTC. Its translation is CASSRTSVLPSANLNEQFF.

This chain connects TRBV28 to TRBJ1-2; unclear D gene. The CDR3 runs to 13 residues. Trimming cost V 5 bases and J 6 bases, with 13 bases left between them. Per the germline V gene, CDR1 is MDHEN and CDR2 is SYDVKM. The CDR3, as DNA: TGTGCCAGCAGTCCCCCAGAAACAGATGGCTACACCTTC. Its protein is CASSPPETDGYTF.

CDR3 amino acids: CAWSETAGVHF. The DNA of the CDR3 is TGTGCCTGGAGTGAAACTGCCGGAGTGCATTTT. The V call is TRBV30, the J call TRBJ1-5; D not resolved. The germline V and J ends were trimmed by 1 base and 15 bases, with 13 bases remaining between them. Germline CDR1 and CDR2: GTSNPN and SVGIG (reference sequence). The CDR3 loop spans 11 amino acids.

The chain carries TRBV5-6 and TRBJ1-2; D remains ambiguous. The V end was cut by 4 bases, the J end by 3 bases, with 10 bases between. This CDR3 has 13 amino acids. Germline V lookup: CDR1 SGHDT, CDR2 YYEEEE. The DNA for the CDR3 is TGTGCCAGCAGCACGGGAGTCCACTATGGCTACACCTTC. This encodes CASSTGVHYGYTF.

CDR3 loop: CASSGGQGLQETQYF. Here the CDR3 DNA reads TGCGCCAGCAGCGGGGGACAGGGACTACAAGAGACCCAGTACTTC. The chain recombines TRBV5-1 with TRBJ2-5; 9 bases fit TRBD1. Trimming took 4 bases from V and 2 from J; bases not matched to a gene: 6. From germline, CDR1 is SGHRS and CDR2 YFSETQ. The CDR3 length is 15 residues.